A selection of T cell receptor beta chains follows, all from one sample in a study of T cells in Graves' hyperthyroidism and ophthalmopathy. Each CDR3 protein is one row after TCRdb ran MiXCR on the multiplex PCR reads. The sample has roughly 420,000 distinct CDR3 sequences; about a sixth are singletons. Sequences were obtained from blood. The receptors were gathered from a woman between 18 and 29 years old with Graves' hyperthyroidism. Both conserved end residues are part of each CDR3. A clone size is listed for some rows: how often the clone was seen (once, few, many), or a class if it is expanded.

size | V | CDR3
many | TRBV30 | CAWSLETEAFF
many | TRBV3-1 | CASSPRGGRETQYF
many | TRBV12-3/TRBV12-4 | CASSNSGTTLSTQYF
many | TRBV4-2 | CASSQERGQGPDEQYF
- | TRBV5-1 | CASSTPPYYGYTF
many | TRBV6-1 | CASRTRQVVGNQPQHF
few | TRBV4-1 | CASSLLAAQETQYF
many | TRBV19 | CASSTRTSSYNSPLHF
many | TRBV12-3/TRBV12-4 | CASSLVGSPLHF
- | TRBV7-2 | CACSHYRRAEETQYF
- | TRBV9 | CASSPGIAGGLRTDTQYF
many | TRBV12-5 | CASGLGGNYEQYF
many | TRBV30 | CAWSLRLASWGEQFF
many | TRBV11-1 | CASSQTSGSSYEQYF
few | TRBV7-3 | CASSLMGSGYLIDTQYF
- | TRBV4-2 | CASSQDRGTGGEELFF
few | TRBV3-1 | CASSPGQDNYGYTF
many | TRBV28 | CASSLYPGAGGTDTQYF
many | TRBV12-3/TRBV12-4 | CASSPGGAGYTF
many | TRBV20-1 | CSARARVSSGNTIYF
few | TRBV20-1 | CSVGGTRGVDTQYF
many | TRBV30 | CAWSASTNTGELFF
many | TRBV15 | CATSSSGTDEQYF
many | TRBV18 | CASSQGQGVYGYTF
- | TRBV6-2/TRBV6-3 | CASRKQGRTSGRAAGELFF
- | TRBV7-8 | CASSLVGLDFSGANVLTF
many | TRBV5-4 | CASSRTGNEQFF
few | TRBV9 | CASSVLGLATYEQYF
- | TRBV9 | CASSPQAGGLTDTQYF
once | TRBV4-1 | CASSQSRGPNEKLFF
many | TRBV7-9 | CASSLVVSTDTQYF
- | TRBV20-1 | CSASSSNEKLFF
- | TRBV30 | CAWTPKRGGDEKLFF
many | TRBV28 | CASTQGGSSYNSPLHF
few | TRBV19 | CASSRRVPGTSGDLNEQFF
many | TRBV5-4 | CASFSGTGSYNEQFF
many | TRBV15 | CATSAGGTSPYNEQFF
many | TRBV6-1 | CASSEASGGAGELFF
- | TRBV20-1 | CSARAGTGMAYEQYF
many | TRBV18 | CASSPRHQETQYF
many | TRBV3-1 | CASSPSAGGPGDTQYF
- | TRBV6-6 | CASSYSASGFYEQYF
few | TRBV9 | CASSSHSRGRFDEQFF
many | TRBV24-1 | CATSEGANYGYTF
many | TRBV20-1 | CSAIGQVSSYEQYF
many | TRBV20-1 | CSAKAGDNEQFF